This T cell receptor beta chain comes out of a study of T cell responses to AZD1222 COVID-19 vaccine. Study-wide points: Breadth and depth of Spike-specific TCRs rose after two AZD1222 doses. Along spike, vaccine-associated CD4 TCRs were found throughout, with dominance at 160-218 and 743-854. Close to half of spike-specific TCRs reportedly recognize unmutated variant regions. White British people made up most donors, females outnumbered males, and clonal diversity was possibly underestimated.

This clone was found a few times. Its antigen remains unknown. Repertoires were generated with immunoSEQ multiplex PCR, while TCRdb's copy carries only in-frame clones and drops some. The sample has some 40,000 clones, over 70% seen once; the top ten hold 3.5% to 5%. Sequences were derived from peripheral blood, sampled on day 0 of AZD1222 vaccination. This sequence was found in an adult in good health.

The CDR3 DNA reads TGCGCCAGCAGCTTTAGCGGTGGGCAAGAGACCCAGTACTTC. This codes for CASSFSGGQETQYF. The rearrangement joins TRBV5-1 to TRBJ2-5, with a weak D call TRBD2 (6 bases). The V end lost 2 bases, the J end lost 2 bases, and 10 bases lay between the germline ends. Germline lookup yields CDR1 SGHRS and CDR2 YFSETQ. The length of the CDR3 is 14 residues.